The text below deals with one T cell receptor beta chain. An end of the junction differs from the germline gene, which may be a read error. This sample was included in a study of T-cell memory formation after mild COVID-19. This CDR3 has 17 residues. TCRdb re-called the 5' RACE reads through MiXCR, storing one row per CDR3 protein. The repertoire holds 550,000 to 700,000 distinct CDR3 sequences, roughly 17% seen once, with around 7.8% in the top ten. Specimen: PBMCs or a T cell subset sorted from them (not recorded which). The TCR was taken from an adult woman who had mild COVID-19 (a few samples of this study predate the infection). Cell type and time point are not known. This chain links TRBV12-3 or TRBV12-4 with TRBJ1-1, with a weak D call TRBD1 (6 bases). The DNA for the CDR3 is TGTGACAGCAGTTTACGCTATGGGGGCCACCCATTTACTGAAGCTTTCTTT. It translates to CDSSLRYGGHPFTEAFF.